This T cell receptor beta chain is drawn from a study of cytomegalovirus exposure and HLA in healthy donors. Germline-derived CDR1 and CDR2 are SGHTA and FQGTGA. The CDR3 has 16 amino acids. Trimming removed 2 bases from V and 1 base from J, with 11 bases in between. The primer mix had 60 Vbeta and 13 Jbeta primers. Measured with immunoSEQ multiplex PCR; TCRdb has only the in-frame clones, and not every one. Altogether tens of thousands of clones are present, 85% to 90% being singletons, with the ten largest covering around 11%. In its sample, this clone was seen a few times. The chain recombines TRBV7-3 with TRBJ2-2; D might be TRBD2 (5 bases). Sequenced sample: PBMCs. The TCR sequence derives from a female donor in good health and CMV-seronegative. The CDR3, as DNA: TGTGCCAGCAGCTTAGGGGTCGGGGTGAACACCGGGGAGCTGTTTTTT. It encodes CASSLGVGVNTGELFF.